The 29 T cell receptor beta chains below come from one sample, sequenced in a study of T cells in Graves' hyperthyroidism and ophthalmopathy. The investigators amplified TCR beta CDR3 regions from RNA transcripts. HTBI primers were employed in a first-round RT-PCR of the TCR CDR3. Each CDR3 protein is one row after TCRdb ran MiXCR on the multiplex PCR reads. The sample holds roughly 500,000 distinct CDR3 sequences; 40% to 50% are singletons and the top ten take around 47%. Specimen: peripheral blood or thyroid tissue (not recorded which). The receptors derive from an adult woman with Graves' disease, either hyperthyroidism or ophthalmopathy (not recorded which).

Here the CDR3 reads CASSQGHTFGNTIYF. The CDR3 nucleotides are TGTGCCAGCAGCCAAGGGCATACCTTTGGAAACACCATATATTTT. This sequence joins TRBV14 and TRBJ1-3; no clear D. CDR3 length equals 15 residues. Trimming pared 1 base from V and 3 bases from J, leaving 10 bases between. CDR1 is SGHDN and CDR2 is FVKESK in the germline V gene.

The gene calls are TRBV7-2 and TRBJ2-7; D remains unclear. Germline V gives CDR1 SGHTA, CDR2 FQGNSA. The V and J ends lost 1 base and 9 bases respectively, with 10 bases between them. This CDR3 is 12 amino acids long. CDR3 nucleotides: TGTGCCAGCAGCTTAGATAGGCGCGGGCAGTACTTC. Translated, it gives CASSLDRRGQYF.

This clonotype has ten or more counts. The chain joins TRBV29-1 to TRBJ1-2; D not resolved. V was pared by 6 bases and J by 8 bases, with 19 bases between. This CDR3 is 13 amino acids long. Germline assignment: CDR1 SQVTM and CDR2 ANQGSEA. The chain's CDR3 is CSVASDDHYGYTF. Here the CDR3 DNA reads TGCAGCGTCGCGTCAGACGACCATTACGGCTACACCTTC.

This clonotype was seen a handful of times. This chain connects TRBV4-2 to TRBJ2-7; 7 bases map to TRBD1. V trimming: 0 bases; J trimming: 12 bases; junction bases outside the gene matches: 8. The CDR3 extends over 13 amino acids. In germline, CDR1 is LGHNA, CDR2 YNFKEQ. The CDR3 reads CASSQDDRASLYF. CDR3 in DNA: TGTGCCAGCAGCCAAGATGACAGGGCCAGTTTGTACTTC.

The gene calls are TRBV2 and TRBJ2-7; D might be TRBD1 (5 bases). Trimming shortened V by 7 bases and J by 4 bases, and 11 bases separated the two germline ends. CDR1 is SNHLY and CDR2 is FYNNEI in the germline V gene. The CDR3 spans 12 residues. The CDR3 protein is CASKGSDYEQYF. The CDR3 nucleotides read TGTGCCAGCAAGGGGTCTGATTACGAGCAGTACTTC.

This clonotype was picked up a small number of times. This chain uses TRBV29-1 with TRBJ2-7; D is unresolved. The CDR3 is 13 amino acids. The germline CDR1 and CDR2 sequences are SQVTM and ANQGSEA. With 8 bases removed from V and 7 bases from J, the gap between germline ends came to 21 bases. Here the CDR3 reads CSIRRSPDQEQYF. The CDR3 region has the DNA TGCAGCATCCGCCGGTCCCCTGATCAAGAGCAGTACTTC.

Only a few counts were recorded for this clonotype. The chain carries TRBV25-1 and TRBJ2-2, with a tentative D call TRBD2 (6 bases). This CDR3 has 17 residues. Trimming stripped 6 bases from V and 3 bases from J, with 20 bases between. Per germline, CDR1 MGHDK and CDR2 SYGVNS. DNA for the CDR3: TGTGCCAGCAGGGGGGGATGGGGGGAGGCCCACACCGGGGAGCTGTTTTTT. Protein product: CASRGGWGEAHTGELFF.

This clonotype has a handful of counts. V gene TRBV29-1 combines with J gene TRBJ2-7, with 7 bases matching TRBD2. Germline values: CDR1 SQVTM, CDR2 ANQGSEA. Trimming removed 7 bases from V and 6 bases from J; junction bases left unmatched: 12. This CDR3 is 13 amino acids long. This CDR3 reads CSEGRGSRSEQYF. CDR3 nucleotides: TGCAGCGAAGGGCGCGGGAGTAGATCCGAGCAGTACTTC.

The chain uses TRBV7-9 and TRBJ2-5; weak D call: TRBD1 (6 bases). Germline V lookup: CDR1 SEHNR, CDR2 FQNEAQ (reference sequence). The V end lost 1 base, the J end lost 4 bases, and 10 bases lay between the germline ends. CDR3 size: 14 residues. CDR3 nucleotides: TGTGCCAGCAGCTTAGGAGGGACATCAGAGACCCAGTACTTC. Its protein product is CASSLGGTSETQYF.

This clonotype was counted ten times or more. This chain connects TRBV19 to TRBJ2-2, with 9 positions matching TRBD2. Looked up from germline, CDR1 is LNHDA and CDR2 is SQIVND (reference sequence). The trim removed 3 bases at V and 0 bases at J, leaving 8 bases unmatched. The CDR3 sequence is 18 residues long. The CDR3 protein is CASSIRLAEIANTGELFF. The CDR3 DNA reads as TGTGCCAGTAGTATTAGACTAGCGGAGATCGCGAACACCGGGGAGCTGTTTTTT.

This rearrangement joins TRBV12-3 or TRBV12-4 to TRBJ1-4; 7 bases are shared with TRBD1. This CDR3 region has 12 residues. The trim removed 6 bases at V and 10 bases at J, leaving 5 bases unmatched. This CDR3 is CASRTDRAKLFF. The CDR3, as DNA: TGTGCCAGCAGAACCGACAGGGCAAAACTGTTTTTT.

The chain combines TRBV7-6 with TRBJ2-5, with D maybe TRBD1 (6 bases). V lost 1 base, J lost 9 bases, and 18 bases lay in between. The CDR3 has 15 residues. CDR1 is SGHVS, CDR2 FNYEAQ, per germline. CDR3 DNA sequence: TGTGCCAGCAGCTTAGAAACAGGGTGGGATCAGCCCCAGTACTTC. Translating gives CASSLETGWDQPQYF. Together with reference TRBV7-6 and TRBJ2-5, the CDR3 gives the full variable domain: GAGVSQSPRYKVTKRGQDVALRCDPISGHVSLYWYRQALGQGPEFLTYFNYEAQQDKSGLPNDRFSAERPEGSISTLTIQRTEQRDSAMYRCASSLETGWDQPQYFGPGTRLLVL.

This clonotype was picked up a small number of times. The CDR3 sequence is CSADETAAYGYTF. The CDR3 nucleotides read TGCAGCGCTGATGAGACTGCCGCCTATGGCTACACCTTC. This chain uses TRBV29-1 with TRBJ1-2; D is unclear. CDR3 length: 13 residues. The V end lost 7 bases, the J end lost 4 bases, and 16 bases lay between the germline ends. The V gene's germline CDR1 is SQVTM and CDR2 ANQGSEA.

The chain uses TRBV19 and TRBJ2-7; 9 bases agree with TRBD1. Germline-derived CDR1 and CDR2 are LNHDA and SQIVND (reference sequence). The CDR3 sequence is 14 residues long. V lost 5 bases, J lost 9 bases, and 11 bases stayed unmatched. In DNA form, the CDR3 reads TGTGCCAGTAGTTTAACGGGACAGGGTTTACGGCAGTACTTC. It is translated as CASSLTGQGLRQYF.

This clonotype was detected ten times or more. The chain is built from TRBV20-1 and TRBJ1-6; weak D call: TRBD1 (6 bases). The ends were cut back, 5 bases at V and 9 bases at J, with 20 bases in the middle. CDR1 is DFQATT, CDR2 SNEGSKA, per germline (reference sequence). This CDR3 spans 15 amino acids. CDR3 residues: CSAAGRGAPGSPLHF. The DNA for the CDR3 is TGCAGTGCTGCTGGCAGGGGCGCCCCCGGTTCACCCCTCCACTTT.

This chain uses TRBV2 with TRBJ1-5; no clear D gene. Between the trimmed V and J ends, which lost 6 bases and 0 bases, there was a span of 9 bases. The germline V gene encodes CDR1 SNHLY and CDR2 FYNNEI. This CDR3 is built from 14 residues. This chain's CDR3 is CASRQDNSNQPQHF. CDR3 nucleotide sequence: TGTGCCAGCAGGCAAGACAATAGCAATCAGCCCCAGCATTTT.

In its sample, this clonotype was seen many times. The chain combines TRBV4-2 with TRBJ2-5; D assignment may be TRBD1 or TRBD2 (5 bases each). With 0 bases removed from V and 5 bases from J, the gap between germline ends came to 13 bases. The germline gives CDR1 LGHNA, CDR2 YNFKEQ. CDR3 length equals 15 residues. The CDR3: CASSQEGTEGETQYF. The DNA of the CDR3 is TGTGCCAGCAGCCAAGAGGGGACGGAAGGGGAGACCCAGTACTTC.

This clonotype has more than one count but fewer than ten. The J gene is TRBJ1-1, the V gene TRBV7-8; a weak D match, TRBD1 (5 bases). V lost 3 bases and J lost 5, with 10 bases in between. This CDR3 is built from 13 residues. Germline assignment: CDR1 SGHVS and CDR2 FQNEAQ. The CDR3 coding sequence is TGTGCCAGCAGCTTCAGGGTCGAGACTGAAGCTTTCTTT. Protein sequence: CASSFRVETEAFF.

With regard to this clonotype: An end of the junction differs from the germline gene, which may be a read error. This chain joins TRBV24-1 and TRBJ2-1; 11 positions agree with TRBD2. The CDR3 consists of 15 residues. Germline assignment: CDR1 KGHDR and CDR2 SFDVKD. The CDR3 nucleotides read TGTGCTACCAGTACTAGCGGGAGTGCGTCCAATGAGCAGTTCTTC. Its translation is CATSTSGSASNEQFF.

The count of this clonotype is one. The genes are TRBV12-3 or TRBV12-4 and TRBJ1-1; D ambiguous. Trimming took off 3 bases at V and 4 bases at J, with 9 bases between the two ends. This CDR3 is built from 13 residues. The DNA of the CDR3 is TGTGCCAGCAGTTTTTGGAGGGCCACTGAAGCTTTCTTT. Amino acids: CASSFWRATEAFF.

This clonotype showed up many times. The CDR3 DNA follows: TGTGCCAGTAGTACGGGACAGGGGTTTGACTATGGCTACACCTTC. This sequence encodes CASSTGQGFDYGYTF. This chain uses TRBV19 with TRBJ1-2; 10 bases match TRBD1. V lost 4 bases to trimming and J lost 3 bases; unmatched junction nucleotides: 5. CDR3 length equals 15 residues. Germline CDR1 is LNHDA and CDR2 is SQIVND (reference sequence).

This clonotype appeared a few times. The rearrangement joins TRBV29-1 to TRBJ2-7; D is undetermined. Between the trimmed V and J ends, which lost 3 bases and 6 bases, there was a span of 9 bases. The germline CDR1 and CDR2 sequences are SQVTM and ANQGSEA. The CDR3 runs 11 residues. The CDR3 DNA reads TGCAGCGTTGATGCCGTGGGCGAGCAGTACTTC. Protein: CSVDAVGEQYF.

As concerns this clonotype: No DNA is shown, since the ends of the CDR3 on it are uncertain; the CDR3 is the one TCRdb lists. The chain recombines TRBV25-1 with TRBJ1-1. Ends included, the CDR3 has 15 residues. From germline, CDR1 is MGHDK and CDR2 SYGVNS. The CDR3 here is CACSASGGANTEAFF.

The genes are TRBV7-9 and TRBJ2-1; D is perhaps TRBD1 or TRBD2 (5 bases each). Per the germline V gene, CDR1 is SEHNR and CDR2 is FQNEAQ (reference sequence). The V end was cut by 3 bases, the J end by 10 bases, with 16 bases between. The CDR3 has 14 residues. The CDR3, as DNA: TGTGCCAGCAGCTTGGGGACCCCCGGATCGGAGCAGTTCTTC. Its protein is CASSLGTPGSEQFF.

This clonotype was seen many times. The V gene is TRBV5-1, the J gene TRBJ2-2, with 8 positions matching TRBD2. The CDR3 sequence is 15 residues long. Germline V gene data show CDR1 as SGHRS and CDR2 as YFSETQ. V gave up 4 bases and J gave up 4 bases; unmatched junction bases: 6. In DNA, the CDR3 is TGCGCCAGCAGCCCAGCGGGAGCCCGCACCGGGGAGCTGTTTTTT. This encodes CASSPAGARTGELFF.

The chain couples TRBV19 to TRBJ2-7, with 12 nucleotides matching TRBD1. Germline CDR1 LNHDA, CDR2 SQIVND (reference sequence). Germline trimming cut 3 bases from V and 5 bases from J; bases unmatched to any gene: 5. This CDR3 spans 15 amino acids. The CDR3 bases are TGTGCCAGTAGTATTACCGGGACAGGGGGCAACGAGCAGTACTTC. It encodes CASSITGTGGNEQYF.

This chain joins TRBV5-1 and TRBJ1-2, with a weak D call TRBD1 (5 bases). V dropped 0 bases and J dropped 2 bases, with 14 bases sitting between them. CDR3 length equals 16 residues. Germline assignment: CDR1 SGHRS and CDR2 YFSETQ. CDR3 DNA sequence: TGCGCCAGCAGCTTGGAGGGACCGGACGCCAACTATGGCTACACCTTC. Protein product: CASSLEGPDANYGYTF.

The chain carries TRBV2 and TRBJ1-6; D remains unclear. This CDR3 is 13 amino acids long. V was pared by 7 bases and J by 8 bases, with 12 bases between. Germline CDR1 reads SNHLY; CDR2 reads FYNNEI. CDR3 sequence (DNA): TGTGCCAGCACCCGCGACGGGTATTCACCCCTCCACTTT. Translating it yields CASTRDGYSPLHF.

For this clonotype: Given a much more abundant clone one base away, this may be a read error. The rearrangement uses TRBV29-1 and TRBJ2-7; D is possibly TRBD2 (6 bases). Germline V gene lookup returns CDR1 SQVTM and CDR2 ANQGSEA. The CDR3 loop spans 15 amino acids. CDR3 DNA sequence: TGCAGTGCTAGAGATTGGGGGGACCCGGACTACGGGCAGTACTTC. Translated, it gives CSARDWGDPDYGQYF.